The clone carrying this TCR beta chain was recorded once. Its antigen is as yet unknown. This entry comes from a study of cytomegalovirus exposure and HLA in healthy donors. General study findings and limits: According to the study, approximately 150 TCR beta chains were cytomegalovirus-associated.

CDR1 is MNHEY and CDR2 is SMNVEV in the germline V gene (reference sequence). The CDR3 consists of 20 residues. Unmatched junction bases numbered 18, after V lost 2 bases and J lost 5 bases. With 60 Vbeta and 13 Jbeta primers, the PCR was carried out. Clones were sequenced by immunoSEQ multiplex PCR, and TCRdb holds only the in-frame ones, with some missing. The sample yields 150,000 to 200,000 clones, around 62% seen once. The rearrangement joins TRBV27 to TRBJ2-5; 12 bases line up with TRBD1. Material: PBMCs. The receptor was isolated from a middle-aged man in good health and CMV-seronegative. CDR3 protein: CASSLTGTGGAYMHLETQYF. In DNA form, the CDR3 reads TGTGCCAGCAGTTTAACGGGGACAGGGGGCGCTTATATGCACCTTGAGACCCAGTACTTC.